This T cell receptor beta chain came from a study of T cell repertoires in cytomegalovirus infection. TCRdb processed the reads anew with MiXCR; each CDR3 protein has one entry. The sample includes fewer than 200,000 distinct CDR3 sequences, roughly 9% seen only once; the top ten take approximately 4.2%. This clonotype was seen ten or more times. Its antigen remains unidentified. Trimming left V 4 bases short and J 3 bases short, with 9 bases between. Germline lookup yields CDR1 MDHEN and CDR2 SYDVKM. The CDR3 spans 14 residues. Study-level findings and limits: Cumulative public TCR beta family frequency identified carriers of CMV plus the relevant HLA.

This chain links TRBV28 with TRBJ1-4; a possible D gene is TRBD1 (5 bases). The TCR comes from a human donor in good health (CMV status not recorded). Some clones in this sample may be carry-over from other donors' samples. Sequenced: PBMCs. The CDR3 reads CASSSGGANEKLFF. The CDR3 nucleotides read TGTGCCAGCAGTTCGGGGGGGGCTAATGAAAAACTGTTTTTT.